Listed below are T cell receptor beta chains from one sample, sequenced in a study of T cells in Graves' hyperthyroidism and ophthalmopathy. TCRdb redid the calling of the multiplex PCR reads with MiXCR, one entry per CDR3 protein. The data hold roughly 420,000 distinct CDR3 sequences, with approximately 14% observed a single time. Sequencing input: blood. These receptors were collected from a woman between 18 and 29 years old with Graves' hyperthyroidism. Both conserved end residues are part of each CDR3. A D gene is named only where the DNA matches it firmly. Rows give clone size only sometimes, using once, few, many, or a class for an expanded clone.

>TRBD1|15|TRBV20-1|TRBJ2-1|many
CSAREQGWMLDEQFF
TGCAGTGCTAGAGAACAGGGGTGGATGCTCGATGAGCAGTTCTTC
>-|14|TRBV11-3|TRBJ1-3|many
CASSSGLVGNTIYF
TGTGCCAGCAGCTCAGGGTTGGTCGGAAACACCATATATTTT
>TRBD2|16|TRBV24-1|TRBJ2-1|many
CATSDHASGRINEQFF
TGTGCCACCAGTGACCACGCCAGCGGGAGGATTAATGAGCAGTTCTTC
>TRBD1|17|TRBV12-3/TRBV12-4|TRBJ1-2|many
CASSLRLTGGPGSGYTF
TGTGCCAGCAGTTTACGATTGACAGGGGGCCCAGGTTCAGGCTACACCTTC
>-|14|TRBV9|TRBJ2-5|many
CASSATGTQETQYF
TGTGCCAGCAGCGCCACCGGGACGCAAGAGACCCAGTACTTC
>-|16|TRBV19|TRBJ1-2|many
CASSIARQRTLEDYTF
TGTGCCAGTAGTATAGCCCGACAGCGCACCCTAGAAGACTACACCTTC
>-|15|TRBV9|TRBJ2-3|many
CASSVAGGSTDTQYF
TGTGCCAGCAGCGTAGCGGGGGGCAGCACAGATACGCAGTATTTT
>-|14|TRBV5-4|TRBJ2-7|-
CASNLKTGGYEQYF
TGTGCCAGCAACTTAAAGACAGGCGGCTACGAGCAGTACTTC
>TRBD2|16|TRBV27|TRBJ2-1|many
CASSPLAGAGVGEQFF
TGTGCCAGCAGTCCCCTAGCGGGAGCAGGCGTCGGAGAGCAGTTCTTC
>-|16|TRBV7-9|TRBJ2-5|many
CASSPPERVVVETQYF
TGTGCCAGCAGCCCACCGGAGAGGGTGGTTGTAGAGACCCAGTACTTC
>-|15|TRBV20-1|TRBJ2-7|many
CSARDLEGGFYEQYF
TGCAGTGCTAGAGATTTAGAGGGGGGCTTCTACGAGCAGTACTTC
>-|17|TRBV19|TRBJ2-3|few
CASSIDPGLSRADTQYF
TGTGCCAGTAGTATAGATCCGGGACTCTCGAGGGCGGATACGCAGTATTTT
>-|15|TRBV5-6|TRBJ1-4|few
CASSFLHRVGEKLFF
TGTGCCAGCAGTTTTTTACACAGGGTCGGGGAAAAACTGTTTTTT
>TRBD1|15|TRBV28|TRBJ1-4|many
CASSPPTGVGEKLFF
TGTGCCAGCAGTCCTCCGACAGGGGTGGGTGAAAAACTGTTTTTT
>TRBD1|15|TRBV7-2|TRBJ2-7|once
CASRIHGTAPYEQYF
TGTGCCAGCAGGATTCACGGGACAGCCCCCTACGAGCAGTACTTC
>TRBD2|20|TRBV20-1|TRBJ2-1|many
CSARDFPLTSTSGRANEQFF
TGCAGTGCTAGAGATTTCCCCTTAACTTCGACTAGCGGGAGGGCCAATGAGCAGTTCTTC
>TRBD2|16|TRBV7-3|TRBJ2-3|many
CASSAASGGIADTQYF
TGTGCCAGCAGCGCTGCTAGCGGGGGGATAGCAGATACGCAGTATTTT
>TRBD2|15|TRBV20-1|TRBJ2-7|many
CSAREGLATPYEQYF
TGCAGTGCTAGAGAGGGACTAGCGACCCCCTACGAGCAGTACTTC
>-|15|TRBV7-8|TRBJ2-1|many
CASSPPWRDYNEQFF
TGTGCCAGCAGCCCCCCTTGGCGGGACTACAATGAGCAGTTCTTC
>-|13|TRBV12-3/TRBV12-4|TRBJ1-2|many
CASSFSTGLGYTF
TGTGCCAGCAGTTTTAGCACAGGCCTTGGCTACACCTTC
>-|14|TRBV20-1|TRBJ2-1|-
CSATGGLSYNGQFF
TGCAGTGCTACCGGGGGCCTCTCCTACAATGGGCAGTTCTTC
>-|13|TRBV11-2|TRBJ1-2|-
CASTSTANYGYTF
TGTGCCAGCACTTCCACGGCAAACTATGGCTACACCTTC
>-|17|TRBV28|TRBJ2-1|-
CASSFCRVAACYNEQFF
TGTGCCAGCAGTTTCTGTAGGGTAGCGGCCTGCTACAATGAGCAGTTCTTC
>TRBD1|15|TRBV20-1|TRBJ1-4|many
CSARETGGPGEKLFF
TGCAGTGCTAGAGAAACAGGGGGCCCAGGAGAAAAACTGTTTTTT
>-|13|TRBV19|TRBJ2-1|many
CASSTQGGNEQFF
TGTGCCAGTAGTACTCAAGGGGGGAATGAGCAGTTCTTC
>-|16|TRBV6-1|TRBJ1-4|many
CASKSPFSQLNEKLFF
TGTGCCAGCAAGTCTCCTTTTAGCCAGCTTAATGAAAAACTGTTTTTT
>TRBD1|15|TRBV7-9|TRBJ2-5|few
CASSRETGVRETQYF
TGTGCCAGCAGCCGTGAGACAGGGGTAAGAGAGACCCAGTACTTC
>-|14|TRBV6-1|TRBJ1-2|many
CASSFSTGSYGYTF
TGTGCCAGCAGTTTCTCGACAGGAAGCTATGGCTACACCTTC
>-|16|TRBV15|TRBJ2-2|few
CATSRGRQLNTGELFF
TGTGCCACCAGCAGAGGTCGACAGTTAAACACCGGGGAGCTGTTTTTT
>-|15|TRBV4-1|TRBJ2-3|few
CASSQPSPPSATQYF
TGCGCCAGCAGCCAACCGTCACCTCCTAGCGCTACGCAGTATTTT
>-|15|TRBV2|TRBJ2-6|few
CASSGAVSGANVLTF
TGTGCCAGCAGTGGGGCCGTCTCTGGGGCCAACGTCCTGACTTTC
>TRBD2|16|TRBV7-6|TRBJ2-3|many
CASSKLQGLDADTQYF
TGTGCCAGCAGCAAATTACAGGGACTAGACGCAGATACGCAGTATTTT
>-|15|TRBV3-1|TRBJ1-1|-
CASSQDWVSGTEAFF
TGTGCCAGCAGCCAAGATTGGGTCAGTGGGACTGAAGCTTTCTTT
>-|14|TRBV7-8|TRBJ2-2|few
CASSLETPAGELFF
TGTGCCAGCAGCTTAGAGACACCGGCCGGGGAGCTGTTTTTT
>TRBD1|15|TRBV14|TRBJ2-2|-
CASSLQGVLVGELFF
TGTGCCAGCAGTCTCCAGGGGGTGCTGGTCGGGGAGCTGTTTTTT
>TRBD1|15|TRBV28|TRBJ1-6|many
CASTSEGQGASPLHF
TGTGCCAGCACCTCTGAAGGACAGGGAGCCTCACCCCTCCACTTT
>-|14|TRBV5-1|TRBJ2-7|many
CASSLAQGNYEQYF
TGCGCCAGCAGCTTGGCCCAAGGGAACTACGAGCAGTACTTC
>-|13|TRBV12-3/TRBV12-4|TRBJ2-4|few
CASSVYRRDIQYF
TGTGCCAGCAGTGTATATAGGAGGGACATTCAGTACTTC
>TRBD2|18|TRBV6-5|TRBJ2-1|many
CASSYSGLAGGPYNEQFF
TGTGCCAGCAGTTACTCGGGACTAGCGGGGGGGCCTTACAATGAGCAGTTCTTC
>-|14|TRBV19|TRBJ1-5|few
CASSIPRVNQPQHF
TGTGCCAGTAGTATTCCCAGGGTCAATCAGCCCCAGCATTTT
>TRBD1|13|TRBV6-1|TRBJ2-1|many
CASSLLQGDEQFF
TGTGCCAGCAGTTTGTTACAGGGGGATGAGCAGTTCTTC
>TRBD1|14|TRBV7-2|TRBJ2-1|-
CASSRTGNYNEQFF
TGTGCCAGCAGCCGGACAGGGAACTACAATGAGCAGTTCTTC
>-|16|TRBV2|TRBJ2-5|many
CASSERGTPREETQYF
TGTGCCAGCAGTGAACGCGGCACCCCCCGGGAAGAGACCCAGTACTTC
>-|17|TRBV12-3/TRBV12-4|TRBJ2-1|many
CASSPSGTPFSYNEQFF
TGTGCCAGCAGTCCGTCCGGGACACCTTTTTCCTACAATGAGCAGTTCTTC
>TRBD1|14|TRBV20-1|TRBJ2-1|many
CSAIGTGVDNEQFF
TGCAGTGCTATCGGGACAGGGGTTGACAATGAGCAGTTCTTC
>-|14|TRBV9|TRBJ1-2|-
CASSARAVSGGYTF
TGTGCCAGCAGCGCGCGGGCGGTATCGGGTGGCTACACCTTC
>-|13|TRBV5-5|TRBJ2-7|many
CASSPTRTYEQYF
TGTGCCAGCAGCCCTACACGGACCTACGAGCAGTACTTC
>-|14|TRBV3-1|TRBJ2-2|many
CASSKAMNTGELFF
TGTGCCAGCAGCAAGGCGATGAACACCGGGGAGCTGTTTTTT
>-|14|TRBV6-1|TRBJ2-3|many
CASSQRRAPDTQYF
TGTGCCAGCAGTCAGCGACGAGCTCCAGATACGCAGTATTTT
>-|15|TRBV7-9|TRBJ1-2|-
CASSLGRGANYGYTF
TGTGCCAGCAGCTTAGGACGGGGGGCGAACTATGGCTACACCTTC
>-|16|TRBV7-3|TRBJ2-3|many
CASSLRLGGGTDTQYF
TGTGCCAGCAGCTTAAGATTGGGAGGAGGCACAGATACGCAGTATTTT
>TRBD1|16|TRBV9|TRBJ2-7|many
CASSVGDRGESGEQYF
TGTGCCAGCAGCGTGGGAGACAGGGGAGAGTCGGGCGAGCAGTACTTC
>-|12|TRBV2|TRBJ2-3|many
CASRRFADTQYF
TGTGCCAGCCGGAGGTTCGCAGATACGCAGTATTTT